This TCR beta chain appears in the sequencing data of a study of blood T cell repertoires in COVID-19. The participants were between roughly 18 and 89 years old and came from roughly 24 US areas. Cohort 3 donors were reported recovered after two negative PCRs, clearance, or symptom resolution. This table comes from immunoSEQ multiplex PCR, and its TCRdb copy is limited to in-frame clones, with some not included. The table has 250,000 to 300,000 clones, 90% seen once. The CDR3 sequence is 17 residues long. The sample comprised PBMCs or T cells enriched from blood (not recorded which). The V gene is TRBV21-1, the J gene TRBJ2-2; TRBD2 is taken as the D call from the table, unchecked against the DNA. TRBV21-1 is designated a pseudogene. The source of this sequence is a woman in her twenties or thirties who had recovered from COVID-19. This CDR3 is CASSKNLAGGPTGELFF. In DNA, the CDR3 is TGTGCCAGCAGCAAAAATTTAGCGGGAGGGCCTACCGGGGAGCTGTTTTTT.